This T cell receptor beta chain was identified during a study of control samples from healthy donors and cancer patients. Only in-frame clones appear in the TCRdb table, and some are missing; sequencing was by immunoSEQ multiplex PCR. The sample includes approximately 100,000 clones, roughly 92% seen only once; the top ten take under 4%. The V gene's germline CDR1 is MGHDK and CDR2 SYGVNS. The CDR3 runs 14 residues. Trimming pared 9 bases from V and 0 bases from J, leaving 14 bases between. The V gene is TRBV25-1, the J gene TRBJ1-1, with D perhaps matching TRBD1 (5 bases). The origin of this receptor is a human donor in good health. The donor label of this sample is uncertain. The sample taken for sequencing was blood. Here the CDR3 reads CASSGVQMNTEAFF. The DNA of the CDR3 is TGTGCCAGTTCGGGGGTGCAAATGAACACTGAAGCTTTCTTT.